This paragraph reports one T cell receptor beta chain. This clonotype showed up many times. This receptor's antigen is unknown. Base qualities were left out, and no much larger clone turns up one base away. These data belong to a study of T cells in Graves' hyperthyroidism and ophthalmopathy (dated by TCRdb to the late 2010s). Concerning the study at large: Peripheral blood was sampled at the time of initial diagnosis, prior to any treatment. To identify distinguishing TCR V-J signatures, a discovery cohort of around 100 patients was used, comprising roughly 45 with Graves' ophthalmopathy and some 57 with stable Graves' hyperthyroidism. Whether ophthalmopathy could be predicted prospectively was tested in an independent validation cohort made up of under 20 hyperthyroidism patients plus 17 patients who later progressed to ophthalmopathy. The 85 to 100 discovery patients were divided at random into training and test sets in a 7:3 ratio. In several Graves' hyperthyroidism patients, the study also compared T-cell repertoires from thyroid tissue with T-cell repertoires from blood. Following sampling, methimazole starting at 30 mg daily was given to hyperthyroidism patients, and high-dose intravenous methylprednisolone was given to ophthalmopathy patients. The paper reports TCR Vbeta CDR3 sequencing of some 140 peripheral blood samples: 43 ophthalmopathy, about 75 hyperthyroidism and around 17 progressor patients. General study outcomes and caveats: Most expanded thyroid clonotypes (frequency above 0.001) were also found in blood, which suggests that blood repertoires may mirror thyroid immune responses. Sample size was not statistically predetermined, and blinding of investigators to group allocation was not performed. In validation, the model predicted progression to ophthalmopathy a median of roughly 6.2 months before onset, with about 70% sensitivity and roughly 72% specificity. A model built on a 13 V-J signature distinguished ophthalmopathy from stable hyperthyroidism, reaching over 85% sensitivity and about 81% specificity in cross-validation and 80%/75% in testing.

Moderately to severely active disease, a Clinical Activity Score of at least 3, a NOSPECS grade of at least 4, and a duration under 3 months were present in ophthalmopathy patients. The study excluded patients with uncontrolled infections, other autoimmune diseases, pregnancy or lactation. Diagnoses were based on clinical symptoms, serum thyroxine and TRAb, thyroid ultrasound and orbital computed tomography. PBMCs were separated from over 9 ml of fresh peripheral blood using Ficoll-Paque density gradient centrifugation. Total RNA was extracted using Trizol reagent, and RNA quality was assessed on an Agilent 2100 Bioanalyzer. Amplification of TCR beta CDR3 regions was carried out from RNA transcripts. A first-round RT-PCR of the TCR CDR3 used the HTBI primer set with the Qiagen OneStep RT-PCR kit. The libraries were constructed in a second round of multiplex PCR and then size-selected and purified. Libraries were sequenced paired-end with 100 bp reads on an Illumina HiSeq2000. The study's own analysis went as follows. SOAPnuke was used to process the raw data, throwing out any read that contained adapters or uncalled bases, had a mean Phred below 15, or lacked an exact constant-primer or identifier match. High-quality paired reads were merged with COPE v1.2.5, and unique nucleotide sequences were defined as clonotypes. Clonotypes were aligned to IMGT TRBV, TRBD and TRBJ reference segments using MiTCR v1.1. Analysis was restricted to V-J combinations with a frequency above 0.0001, which covered roughly 99% of repertoires. The TCS score was defined as F50 (clonal expansion) divided by E x V (chaos), with BLOSUM62-based TCRdist calculated between CDR3 peptides within each V-J. Welch's t-statistics and random forest reduced around 550 V-J features to roughly 13, which were used in a naive Bayes classifier (R e1071). Starting from the raw public reads, TCRdb applied fastp trimming at Q25, assembled clones with MiXCR and retained in-frame beta chains. Rows matching on CDR3 protein sequence are summarized as one entry with the most common DNA and genes. These V and J calls originate from TCRdb's pipeline instead of the authors' own analysis. The sample profile shows about 330,000 distinct CDR3 sequences; approximately 15% of them were found once. Of the sample, around 32% is held by the ten largest clones.

The receptor was isolated from a woman in her thirties or forties with Graves' ophthalmopathy. Sequencing input: blood.

The nucleotides read TGTGCCAGTAGTATAGGCCTAGCGGGGGTGCAAGCCTACGAGCAGTACTTC. Its translation is CASSIGLAGVQAYEQYF. The rearrangement joined TRBV19 to TRBJ2-7; 10 of the junction bases match TRBD2. Inclusive of the bounding cysteine and phenylalanine, the CDR3 is 17 residues long. CDR3 DNA is the only sequence kept; it has 51 bases, read in frame from the first base. Trimming takes 1 base off V and 2 bases off J; junction bases not matched to a gene: 8. Based on the germline V gene (reference sequence), the CDR1 and CDR2 sequences are LNHDA and SQIVND.